This section outlines one T cell receptor (beta chain) sequence together with its context. Its antigen is undetermined. These data are taken from a study of T cell responses to AZD1222 COVID-19 vaccine. Data came from immunoSEQ multiplex PCR; TCRdb stores just in-frame clones and leaves some out. The sample has about 94,000 clones; around 87% are singletons. The CDR3 totals 11 residues. CDR1 DFQATT and CDR2 SNEGSKA come from the germline V gene (reference sequence). Trimming pared 2 bases from V and 2 bases from J, leaving 3 bases between. Study-wide points: Only five to seven individuals given AZD1222 were seropositive at baseline. Spike-specific TCR repertoires showed rising breadth and depth after two AZD1222 doses.

The sample in question was peripheral blood, obtained 28 days after the second AZD1222 dose. The chain links TRBV20-1 to TRBJ2-5, with D uncertain. The sequence derives from an adult who received the AZD1222 COVID-19 vaccine. CDR3 bases: TGCAGTGCTAGACGACAAGAGACCCAGTACTTC. Protein product: CSARRQETQYF.